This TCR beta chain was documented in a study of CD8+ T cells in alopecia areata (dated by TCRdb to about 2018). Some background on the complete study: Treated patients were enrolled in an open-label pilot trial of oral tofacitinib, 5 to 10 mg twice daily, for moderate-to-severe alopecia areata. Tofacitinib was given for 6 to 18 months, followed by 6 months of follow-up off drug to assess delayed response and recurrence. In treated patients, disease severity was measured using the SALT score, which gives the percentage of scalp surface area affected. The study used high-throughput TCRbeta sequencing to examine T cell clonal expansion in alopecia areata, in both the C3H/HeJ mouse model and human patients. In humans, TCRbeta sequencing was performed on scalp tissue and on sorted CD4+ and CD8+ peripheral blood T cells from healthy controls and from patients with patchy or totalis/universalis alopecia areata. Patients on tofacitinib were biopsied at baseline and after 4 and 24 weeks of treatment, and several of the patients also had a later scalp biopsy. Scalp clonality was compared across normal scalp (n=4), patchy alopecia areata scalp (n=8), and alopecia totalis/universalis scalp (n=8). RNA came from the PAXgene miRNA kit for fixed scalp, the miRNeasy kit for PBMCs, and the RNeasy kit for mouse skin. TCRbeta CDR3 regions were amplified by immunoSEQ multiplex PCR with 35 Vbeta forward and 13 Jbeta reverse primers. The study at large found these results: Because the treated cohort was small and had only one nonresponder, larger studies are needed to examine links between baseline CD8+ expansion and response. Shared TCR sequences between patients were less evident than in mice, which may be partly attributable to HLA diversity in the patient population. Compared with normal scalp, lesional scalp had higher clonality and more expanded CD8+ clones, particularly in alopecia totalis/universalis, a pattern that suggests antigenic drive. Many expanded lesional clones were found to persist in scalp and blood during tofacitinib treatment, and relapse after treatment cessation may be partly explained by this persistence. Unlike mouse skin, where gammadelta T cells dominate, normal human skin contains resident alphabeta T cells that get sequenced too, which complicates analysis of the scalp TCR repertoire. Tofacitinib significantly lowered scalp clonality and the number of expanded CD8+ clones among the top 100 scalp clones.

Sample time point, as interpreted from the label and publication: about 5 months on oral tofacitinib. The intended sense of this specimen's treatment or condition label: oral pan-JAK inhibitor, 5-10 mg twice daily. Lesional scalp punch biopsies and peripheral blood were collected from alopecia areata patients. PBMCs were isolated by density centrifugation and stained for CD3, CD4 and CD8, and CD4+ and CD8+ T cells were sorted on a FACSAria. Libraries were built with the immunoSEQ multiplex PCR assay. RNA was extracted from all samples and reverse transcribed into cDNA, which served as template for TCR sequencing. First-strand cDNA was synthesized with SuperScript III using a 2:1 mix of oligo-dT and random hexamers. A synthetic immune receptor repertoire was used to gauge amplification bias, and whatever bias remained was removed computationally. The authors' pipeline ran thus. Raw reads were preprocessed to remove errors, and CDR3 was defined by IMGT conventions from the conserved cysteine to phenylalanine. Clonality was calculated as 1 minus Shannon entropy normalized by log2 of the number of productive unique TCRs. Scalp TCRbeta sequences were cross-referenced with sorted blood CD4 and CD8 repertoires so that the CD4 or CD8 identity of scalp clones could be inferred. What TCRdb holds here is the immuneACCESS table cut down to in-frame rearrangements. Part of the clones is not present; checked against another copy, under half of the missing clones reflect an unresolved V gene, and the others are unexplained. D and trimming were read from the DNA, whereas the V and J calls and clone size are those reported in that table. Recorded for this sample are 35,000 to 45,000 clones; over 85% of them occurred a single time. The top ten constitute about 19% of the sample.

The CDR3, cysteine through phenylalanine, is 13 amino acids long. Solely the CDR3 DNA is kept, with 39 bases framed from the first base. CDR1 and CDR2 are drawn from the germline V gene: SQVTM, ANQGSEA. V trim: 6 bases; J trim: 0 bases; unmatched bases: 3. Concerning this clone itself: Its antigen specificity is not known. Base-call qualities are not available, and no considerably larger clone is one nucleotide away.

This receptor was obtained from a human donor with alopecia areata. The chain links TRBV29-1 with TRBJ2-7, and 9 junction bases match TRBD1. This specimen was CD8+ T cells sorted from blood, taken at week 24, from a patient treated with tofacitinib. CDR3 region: CSVGTGRSYEQYF. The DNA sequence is TGCAGCGTGGGGACAGGGCGCTCCTACGAGCAGTACTTC.